The sequence of this T cell receptor (beta chain) was determined in a study of T-cell memory formation after mild COVID-19. Regarding the study as a whole: Clones from the second wave (peaking day 37) had unconfirmed SARS-CoV-2 specificity. Cross-reactive memory appears to have joined, as suggested by some responding clones showing up in pre-infection memory.

This CDR3 region has 15 residues. The germline CDR1 and CDR2 sequences are MNHEY and SVGAGI. V was clipped by 0 bases and J by 2 bases, with 9 bases between them. In this sample, this clonotype turned up many times. The antigen is not known. TCRdb recomputed calls from the 5' RACE reads with MiXCR, one row per CDR3 protein. The sample lists about 57,000 distinct CDR3 sequences, 12% occurring once. V is TRBV6-5 and J is TRBJ2-3, with a weak D call TRBD1 (6 bases). Material for sequencing was PBMCs or a T cell subset sorted from them (not recorded which). This receptor was taken from a man younger than 35 who had mild COVID-19 (a few samples of this study predate the infection). Cell type and time point are not known. The CDR3 sequence is CASSYSGQHTDTQYF. CDR3 nucleotide sequence: TGTGCCAGCAGTTACTCCGGACAGCACACAGATACGCAGTATTTT.